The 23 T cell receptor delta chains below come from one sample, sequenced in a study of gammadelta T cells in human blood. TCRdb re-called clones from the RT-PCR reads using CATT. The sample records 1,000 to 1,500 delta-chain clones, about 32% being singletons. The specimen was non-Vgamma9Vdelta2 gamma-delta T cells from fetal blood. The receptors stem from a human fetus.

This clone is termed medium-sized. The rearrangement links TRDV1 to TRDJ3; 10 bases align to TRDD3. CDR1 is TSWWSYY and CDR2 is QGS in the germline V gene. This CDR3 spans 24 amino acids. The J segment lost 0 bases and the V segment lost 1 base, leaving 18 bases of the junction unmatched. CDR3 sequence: CALGERRPQPPGDTSSWDTRQMFF. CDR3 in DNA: TGTGCTCTTGGGGAACGTCGGCCCCAACCCCCGGGGGATACGAGCTCCTGGGACACCCGACAGATGTTTTTC.

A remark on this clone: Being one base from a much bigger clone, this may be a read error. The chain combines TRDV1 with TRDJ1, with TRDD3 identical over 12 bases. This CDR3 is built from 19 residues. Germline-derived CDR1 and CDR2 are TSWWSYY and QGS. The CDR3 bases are TGTGCTATTGGGGTTCACCGGCTACTGGGGGATACATCGTTTACTAAACTCATCTTT. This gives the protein CAIGVHRLLGDTSFTKLIF.

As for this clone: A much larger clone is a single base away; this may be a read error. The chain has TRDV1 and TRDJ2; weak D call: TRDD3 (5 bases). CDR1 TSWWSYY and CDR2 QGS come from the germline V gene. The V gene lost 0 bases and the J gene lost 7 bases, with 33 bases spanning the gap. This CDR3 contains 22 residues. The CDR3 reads CALGELTLPHLYGLGEKAQLFF. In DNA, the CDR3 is TGTGCTCTTGGGGAACTAACCCTCCCGCACCTTTACGGCCTGGGTGAGAAAGCACAACTCTTCTTT.

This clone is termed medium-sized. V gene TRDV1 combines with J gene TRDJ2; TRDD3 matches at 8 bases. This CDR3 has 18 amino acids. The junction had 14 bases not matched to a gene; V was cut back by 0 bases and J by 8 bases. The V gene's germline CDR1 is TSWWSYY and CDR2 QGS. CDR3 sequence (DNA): TGTGCTCTTGGGGAACTGGGACTCGTACCATACTGGGGGGCACAACTCTTCTTT. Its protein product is CALGELGLVPYWGAQLFF.

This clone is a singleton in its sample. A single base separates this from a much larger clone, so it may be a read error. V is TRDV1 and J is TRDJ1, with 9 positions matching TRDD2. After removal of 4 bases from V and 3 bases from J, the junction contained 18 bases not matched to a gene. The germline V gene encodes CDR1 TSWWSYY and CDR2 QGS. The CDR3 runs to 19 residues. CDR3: CALGGHTLPTGRYADKLIF. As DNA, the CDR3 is TGTGCTCTTGGGGGCCATACCCTTCCTACTGGGAGATACGCCGATAAACTCATCTTT.

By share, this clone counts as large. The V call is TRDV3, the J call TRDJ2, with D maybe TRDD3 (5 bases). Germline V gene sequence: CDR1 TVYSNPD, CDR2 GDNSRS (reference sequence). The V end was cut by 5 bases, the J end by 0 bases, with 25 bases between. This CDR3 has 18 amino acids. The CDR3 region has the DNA TGTGCCGTAGTCCCCCCGGGGGCCTCCTTTTCTTTGACAGCACAACTCTTCTTT. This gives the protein CAVVPPGASFSLTAQLFF. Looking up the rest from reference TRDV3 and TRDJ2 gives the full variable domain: CDKVTQSSPDQTVASGSEVVLLCTYDTVYSNPDLFWYRIRPDYSFQFVFYGDNSRSEGADFTQGRFSVKHILTQKAFHLVISPVRTEDSATYYCAVVPPGASFSLTAQLFFGKGTQLIVEP.

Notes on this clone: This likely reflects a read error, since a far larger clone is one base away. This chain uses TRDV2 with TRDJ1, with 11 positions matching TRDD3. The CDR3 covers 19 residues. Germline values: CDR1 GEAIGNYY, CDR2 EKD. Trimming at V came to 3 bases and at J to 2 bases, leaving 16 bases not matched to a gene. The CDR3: CACDSFGYWGITPTDKLIF. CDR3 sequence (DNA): TGTGCCTGTGACTCCTTTGGGTACTGGGGGATAACCCCAACCGATAAACTCATCTTT.

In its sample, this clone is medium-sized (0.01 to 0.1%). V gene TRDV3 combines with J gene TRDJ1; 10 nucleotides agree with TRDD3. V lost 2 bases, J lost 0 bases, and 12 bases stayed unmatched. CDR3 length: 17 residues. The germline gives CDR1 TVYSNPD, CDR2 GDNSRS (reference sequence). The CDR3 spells CAFFGLGDTPYTDKLIF. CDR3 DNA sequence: TGTGCCTTTTTCGGGTTGGGGGATACCCCGTACACCGATAAACTCATCTTT.

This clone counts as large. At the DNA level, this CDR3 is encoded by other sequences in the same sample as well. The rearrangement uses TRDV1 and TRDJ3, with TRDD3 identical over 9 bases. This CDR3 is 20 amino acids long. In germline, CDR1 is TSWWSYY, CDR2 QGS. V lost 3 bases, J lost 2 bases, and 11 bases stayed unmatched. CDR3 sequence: CALGESKYWGTTWDTRQMFF. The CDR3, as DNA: TGTGCTCTTGGGGAGTCCAAGTACTGGGGGACTACCTGGGACACCCGACAGATGTTTTTC.

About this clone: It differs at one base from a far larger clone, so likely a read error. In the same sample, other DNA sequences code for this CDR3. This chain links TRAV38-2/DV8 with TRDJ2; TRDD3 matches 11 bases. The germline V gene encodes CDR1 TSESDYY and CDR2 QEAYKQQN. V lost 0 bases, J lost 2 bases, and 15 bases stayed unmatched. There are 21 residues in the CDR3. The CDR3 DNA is TGTGCTTATAGGAGCGGTTTGCTCCCCTTACTGGGGGATAACTTGACAGCACAACTCTTCTTT. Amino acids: CAYRSGLLPLLGDNLTAQLFF.

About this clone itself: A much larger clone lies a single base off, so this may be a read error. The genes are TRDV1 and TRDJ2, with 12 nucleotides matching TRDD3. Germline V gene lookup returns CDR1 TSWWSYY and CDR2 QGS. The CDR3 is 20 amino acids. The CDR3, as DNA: TGTGCTCTTGGGGAACGGGTGCTGACTGGGGGATACAAGATGACAGCACAAATCTTCTTT. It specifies CALGERVLTGGYKMTAQIFF.

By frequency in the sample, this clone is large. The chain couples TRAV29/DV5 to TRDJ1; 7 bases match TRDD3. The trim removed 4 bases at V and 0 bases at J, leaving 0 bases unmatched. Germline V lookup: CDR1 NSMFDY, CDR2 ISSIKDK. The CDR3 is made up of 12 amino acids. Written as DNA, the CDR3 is TGTGCAGCACTGGGGGACACCGATAAACTCATCTTT. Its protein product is CAALGDTDKLIF.

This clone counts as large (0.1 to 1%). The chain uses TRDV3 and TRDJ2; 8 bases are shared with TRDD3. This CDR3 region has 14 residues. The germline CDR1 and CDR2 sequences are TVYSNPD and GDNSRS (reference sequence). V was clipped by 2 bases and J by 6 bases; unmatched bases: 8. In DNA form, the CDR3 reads TGTGCCTTTCCGAGGGATACGCCGCCAGCACAACTCTTCTTT. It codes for CAFPRDTPPAQLFF.

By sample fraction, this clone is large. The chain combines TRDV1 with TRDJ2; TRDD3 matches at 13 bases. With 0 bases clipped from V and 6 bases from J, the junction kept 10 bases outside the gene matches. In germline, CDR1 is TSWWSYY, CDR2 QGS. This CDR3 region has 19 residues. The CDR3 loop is CALGELPKLGDTGAAQLFF. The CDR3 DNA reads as TGTGCTCTTGGGGAACTTCCTAAACTGGGGGATACGGGGGCAGCACAACTCTTCTTT.

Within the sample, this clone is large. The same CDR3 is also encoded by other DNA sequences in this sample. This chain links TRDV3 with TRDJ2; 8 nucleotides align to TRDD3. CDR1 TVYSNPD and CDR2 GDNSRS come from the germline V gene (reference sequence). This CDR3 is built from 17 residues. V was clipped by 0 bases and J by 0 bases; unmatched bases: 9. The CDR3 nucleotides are TGTGCCTTTAGGGACTGGGGGTCGTTAGCTTTGACAGCACAACTCTTCTTT. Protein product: CAFRDWGSLALTAQLFF.

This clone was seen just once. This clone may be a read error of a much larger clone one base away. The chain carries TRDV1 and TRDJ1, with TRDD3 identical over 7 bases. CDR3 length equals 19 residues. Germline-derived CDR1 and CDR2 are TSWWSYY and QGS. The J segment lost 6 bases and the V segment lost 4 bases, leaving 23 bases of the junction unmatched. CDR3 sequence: CALGGGTMLPLGVANKLIF. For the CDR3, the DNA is TGTGCTCTTGGGGGAGGCACCATGTTACCGCTGGGGGTGGCCAATAAACTCATCTTT.

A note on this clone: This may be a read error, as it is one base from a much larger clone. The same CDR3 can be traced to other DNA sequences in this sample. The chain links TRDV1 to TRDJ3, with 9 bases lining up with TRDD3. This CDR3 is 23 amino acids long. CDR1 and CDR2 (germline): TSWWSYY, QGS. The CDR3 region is CALGELKPGGYPLFSWDTRQMFF. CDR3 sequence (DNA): TGTGCTCTCGGGGAACTAAAGCCCGGGGGATACCCCCTTTTCTCCTGGGACACCCGACAGATGTTTTTC.

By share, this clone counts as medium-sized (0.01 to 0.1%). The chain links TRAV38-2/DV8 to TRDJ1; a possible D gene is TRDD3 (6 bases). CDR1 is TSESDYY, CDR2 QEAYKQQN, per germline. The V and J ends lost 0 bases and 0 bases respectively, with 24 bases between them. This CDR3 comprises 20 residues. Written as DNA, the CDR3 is TGTGCTTATAGGAGCGCGTGGACGAGGGACTGGGCCCTGTACACCGATAAACTCATCTTT. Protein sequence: CAYRSAWTRDWALYTDKLIF.

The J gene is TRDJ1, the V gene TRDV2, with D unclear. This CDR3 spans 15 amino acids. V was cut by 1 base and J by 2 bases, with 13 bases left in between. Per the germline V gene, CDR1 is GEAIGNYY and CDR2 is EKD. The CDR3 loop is CACDTGGSHTDKLIF. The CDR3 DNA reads TGTGCCTGTGACACAGGAGGGTCCCATACCGATAAACTCATCTTT.

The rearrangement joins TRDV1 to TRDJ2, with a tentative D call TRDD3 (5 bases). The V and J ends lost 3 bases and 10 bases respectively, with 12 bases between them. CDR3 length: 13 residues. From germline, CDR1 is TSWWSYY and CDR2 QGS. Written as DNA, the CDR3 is TGTGCTCTTGGGGAGAGCACTTGGGGACAACTCTTCTTT. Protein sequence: CALGESTWGQLFF.

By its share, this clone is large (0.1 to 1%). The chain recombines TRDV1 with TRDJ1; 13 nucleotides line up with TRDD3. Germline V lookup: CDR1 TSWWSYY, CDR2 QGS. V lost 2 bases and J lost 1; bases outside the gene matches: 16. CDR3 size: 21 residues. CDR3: CALGEKFPVLGDTRITDKLIF. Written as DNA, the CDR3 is TGTGCTCTTGGGGAAAAGTTCCCGGTACTGGGGGATACGAGGATCACCGATAAACTCATCTTT.

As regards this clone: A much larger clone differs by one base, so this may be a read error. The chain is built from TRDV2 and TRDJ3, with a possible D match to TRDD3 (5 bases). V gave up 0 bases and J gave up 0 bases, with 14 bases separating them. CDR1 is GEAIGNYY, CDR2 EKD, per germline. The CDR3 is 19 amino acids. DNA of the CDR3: TGTGCCTGTGACACCGGGGGGCCTGCCCACTCCTGGGACACCCGACAGATGTTTTTC. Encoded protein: CACDTGGPAHSWDTRQMFF.

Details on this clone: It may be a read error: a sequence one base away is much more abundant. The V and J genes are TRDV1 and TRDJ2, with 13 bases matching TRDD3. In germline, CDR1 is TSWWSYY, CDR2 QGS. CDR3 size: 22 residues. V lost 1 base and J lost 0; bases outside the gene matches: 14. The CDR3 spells CALGERLPYWGIRATLTAQLFF. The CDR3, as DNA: TGTGCTCTTGGGGAACGCCTTCCGTACTGGGGGATACGAGCCACTTTGACAGCACAACTCTTCTTT.